The clone carrying this T cell receptor (beta chain) was seen repeatedly, ten times or more. Its antigen is still unknown. The data were obtained in a study of glioma-infiltrating T cells. Study-wide findings and caveats: CDR3 overlap between tissue and blood was very small.

TCR alpha and beta CDR3 regions were amplified from RNA using iRepertoire nested multiplex PCR. MiXCR was run by TCRdb on the multiplex PCR reads, yielding one entry per CDR3 protein. The sample yields more than 90,000 distinct CDR3 sequences, 35% to 45% seen once. CDR3 length: 14 residues. The germline V gene has CDR1 KGHSH and CDR2 LQKENI. Trimming took off 6 bases at V and 4 bases at J, with 15 bases between the two ends. This rearrangement joins TRBV18 to TRBJ1-1, with D possibly matching TRBD1 (6 bases). The receptor comes from a human donor with low-grade glioma or glioblastoma, undergoing nonglioma brain surgery, or in good health (not recorded which). The sequenced material came from glioma tissue, nonneoplastic brain tissue, or PBMCs (not recorded which). The CDR3 region is CASSLQGGATEAFF. CDR3 DNA: TGTGCCAGCTCGTTACAGGGTGGGGCCACTGAAGCTTTCTTT. The variable domain in full, completed from reference TRBV18 and TRBJ1-1, reads NAGVMQNPRHLVRRRGQEARLRCSPMKGHSHVYWYRQLPEEGLKFMVYLQKENIIDESGMPKERFSAEFPKEGPSILRIQQVVRGDSAAYFCASSLQGGATEAFFGQGTRLTVV.